This T cell receptor beta chain was profiled in a study of blood T cell repertoires in COVID-19. Across the whole study: The analysed material was cDNA or gDNA that came from T cells, B-cell-depleted T cells, or PBMCs.

Original analysis: Scientists estimated how many nucleated cells there were by amplifying reference gene primers. The method was immunoSEQ multiplex PCR; TCRdb's version includes in-frame clones alone and lacks a portion of them. The V and J calls and clone size were taken over from that table, and D and trimming were inferred from the DNA. Here the sample spans about 260,000 clones, around 80% being singletons. Germline V lookup: CDR1 SGHNT, CDR2 YENEEA. The CDR3 spans 16 residues. With 1 base clipped from V and 8 bases from J, the junction kept 11 bases outside the gene matches. Participant ages covered roughly 18 to 89 years across about two dozen US areas. Participants had their cohort set by participant-reported clinical history.

The sequence was collected from a man aged 30 to 39 with acute COVID-19. This chain connects TRBV11-3 to TRBJ2-1; 7 bases agree with TRBD2. Input material: PBMCs or T cells enriched from blood (not recorded which). CDR3 in amino acids: CASSLGTSYLNDEQFF. In DNA, the CDR3 is TGTGCCAGCAGCTTAGGGACTAGTTATCTCAATGATGAGCAGTTCTTC.